Listed below are T cell receptor beta chains from one sample, sequenced in a study of CD8 T cells in ankylosing spondylitis. TCRdb used MiXCR to reprocess the 5' RACE reads, holding one entry per CDR3 protein. The sample has around 430,000 distinct CDR3 sequences; about 15% are singletons. Sequenced input: blood, either unsorted or a sorted T cell fraction (not recorded which). These receptors all come from a male donor with ankylosing spondylitis. CDR3s include the opening cysteine and the closing phenylalanine or tryptophan. D genes are given only for firm matches. The size field is filled for only some rows; it gives once, few, many or a size class.

J gene,V gene,D gene,clone size,CDR3 DNA,CDR3 protein
TRBJ1-2,TRBV12-3/TRBV12-4,.,.,TGTGCCAGCAGTTTAGGGGGGACCAAAAATGGCTACACCTTC,CASSLGGTKNGYTF
TRBJ1-1,TRBV5-1,.,few,TGCGCCAGCAGTCACACCCCGGCGAACACTGAAGCTTTCTTT,CASSHTPANTEAFF
TRBJ2-7,TRBV5-6,.,few,TGTGCCAGCAGCTACGTAGTGGGGAAGTCAGGGTCCGAGCAGTACTTC,CASSYVVGKSGSEQYF
TRBJ1-3,TRBV5-8,.,.,TGTGCCAGCAGCTTGTTCCGCTCTGGAAACACCATATATTTT,CASSLFRSGNTIYF
TRBJ2-7,TRBV7-2,TRBD1,.,TGTGCCAGCAGCTTAGCCCAGGGGGCCATCTACGAGCAGTACTTC,CASSLAQGAIYEQYF
TRBJ2-7,TRBV7-2,.,.,TGTGCCAGCAGCTTAGCGGGCTACACCTACGAGCAGTACTTC,CASSLAGYTYEQYF
TRBJ1-3,TRBV6-1,.,few,TGTGCCAGCAGCGGGGGCCGTGGGTATGGAAACACCATATATTTT,CASSGGRGYGNTIYF
TRBJ2-2,TRBV12-3/TRBV12-4,TRBD2,.,TGTGCCAGCAGTTTAGGACTAGCGCGGACCGGGGAGCTGTTTTTT,CASSLGLARTGELFF
TRBJ2-7,TRBV4-1,TRBD2,many,TGCGCCAGCAGCGTGGGACTAGCGACTTCCTACGAGCAGTACTTC,CASSVGLATSYEQYF
TRBJ1-1,TRBV29-1,TRBD1,many,TGCAGCGTTGAACTTTTCGGGACAGGGATGACTGAAGCTTTCTTT,CSVELFGTGMTEAFF
TRBJ1-6,TRBV30,.,.,TGTGCCTGGAGGGGGGGGGCCGGATATTCACCCCTCCACTTT,CAWRGGAGYSPLHF
TRBJ1-2,TRBV20-1,.,.,TGCAGTGCTAGTGCACAGGGCAGGGATGGCTACACCTTC,CSASAQGRDGYTF
TRBJ1-2,TRBV11-2,.,many,TGTGCCAGCAGCCCCGACAGAGGGGAAGGCTACACCTTC,CASSPDRGEGYTF
TRBJ1-1,TRBV11-2,.,many,TGTGCCAGCAGCCCACGGCGAGGCACTGAAGCTTTCTTT,CASSPRRGTEAFF